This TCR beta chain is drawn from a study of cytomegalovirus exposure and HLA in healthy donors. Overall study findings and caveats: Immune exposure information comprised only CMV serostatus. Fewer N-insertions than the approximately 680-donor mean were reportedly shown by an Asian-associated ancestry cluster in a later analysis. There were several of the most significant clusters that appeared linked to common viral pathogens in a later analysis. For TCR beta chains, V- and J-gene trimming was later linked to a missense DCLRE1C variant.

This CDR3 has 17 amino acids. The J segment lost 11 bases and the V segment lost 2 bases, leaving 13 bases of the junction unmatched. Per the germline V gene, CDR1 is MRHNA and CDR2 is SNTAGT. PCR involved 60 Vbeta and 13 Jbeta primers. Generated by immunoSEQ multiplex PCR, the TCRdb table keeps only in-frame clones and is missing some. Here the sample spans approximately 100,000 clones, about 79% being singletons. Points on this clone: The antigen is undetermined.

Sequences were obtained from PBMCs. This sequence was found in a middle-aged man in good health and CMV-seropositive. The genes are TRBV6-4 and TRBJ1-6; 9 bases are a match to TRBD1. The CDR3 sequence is CASSDPGPGQGITPLHF. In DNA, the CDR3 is TGTGCCAGCAGTGACCCCGGGCCGGGACAGGGAATCACACCCCTCCACTTT.